This T cell receptor (beta chain) comes out of a study of blood T cell repertoires in COVID-19. The overall study: The cDNA or gDNA used as material had been derived from T cells, B-cell-depleted T cells, or PBMCs.

Libraries were prepared by immunoSEQ multiplex PCR; TCRdb keeps only in-frame clonotypes and omits some of them. The sample shows about 200,000 clones, about 86% of them seen only once. This sequence originates from a man between 18 and 29 years old with active or convalescent COVID-19. Sequences were obtained from peripheral blood.

This CDR3 is CASSRVAGSSYEQYF. As DNA, the CDR3 is TGTGCCAGCAGTAGAGTAGCGGGAAGCTCCTACGAGCAGTACTTC. The chain is built from TRBV6-2 or TRBV6-3 and TRBJ2-7; 8 positions match TRBD2. Germline V lookup: CDR1 MNHEY, CDR2 SVGEGT. The CDR3 totals 15 residues. Germline trimming cut 5 bases from V and 0 bases from J; bases unmatched to any gene: 6.